This T cell receptor beta chain was obtained from a study of blood T cell repertoires in COVID-19. In the original workflow: For nucleated cells, counts were estimated from reference gene primer amplification. TCRdb's copy holds only in-frame clones and misses some; the assay was immunoSEQ multiplex PCR. The V and J calls and the clone size are those of that table, but D and trimming were determined from the DNA. Found here are a few hundred thousand clones, 70% to 90% of them singletons; the top ten hold 2% to 2.5%. V dropped 6 bases and J dropped 3; count of bases not matched to a gene: 7. The length of the CDR3 is 14 residues. Germline V gives CDR1 SEHNR, CDR2 FQNEAQ (reference sequence). This clone occurred a few times.

This receptor was obtained from a woman between 50 and 59 years old with acute or convalescent COVID-19. This chain uses TRBV7-9 with TRBJ2-7, with 8 nucleotides matching TRBD1. The sample consisted of peripheral blood. The CDR3 spells CASSGDRSYYEQYF. The CDR3 bases are TGTGCCAGCAGTGGGGACAGGTCTTACTACGAGCAGTACTTC.